This T cell receptor (beta chain) was identified in a study of post-analysis software for immune sequencing data (dated by TCRdb to about 2015). Describing the broader study: Relapsing-remitting, secondary progressive and progressive-relapsing multiple sclerosis were recorded as disease courses, and subtype annotation was lacking for some patients. The patient repertoires were set against ten to eleven previously published healthy control repertoires from donors whose ages ranged from about 6 to 25 years. A subset of samples was prepared in parallel using single-end sample barcoding, then pooled and co-amplified after Illumina adapter ligation.

To demonstrate the VDJtools post-analysis software, the study profiled TCR beta repertoires from the peripheral blood of 10 to 15 young patients with multiple sclerosis. The multiple sclerosis patients were children and adolescents ranging in age from roughly 6 to 15 years. As to this clonotype: The antigen this receptor binds is unknown. Per-nucleotide qualities are absent, and no much larger clonotype sits a single base away.

Library preparation was by PCR. Sequencing was carried out with an Illumina HiSeq 2500. To reduce PCR and sequencing biases, unique molecular identifiers were built into the TCR beta cDNA libraries. Per 1 to 10 million input T cells, some 500,000 cDNA molecules were obtained, such that each molecule approximated one T cell. Patient libraries were prepared and sequenced with the same protocol used for the earlier healthy control dataset. Within a given batch, samples were prepared together, multiplexed and sequenced on the same HiSeq lane. As for how the authors treated the data: Raw barcoded reads were processed with MIGEC, discarding single-read molecular identifier groups before consensus assembly and CDR3 extraction. VDJtools was used for post-analysis of the clonotype tables, and diversity was normalized by down-sampling every dataset to the size of the smallest sample. To correct batch-related cross-sample contamination, repertoire overlap clustering matched CDR3 amino acid sequences but not nucleotide sequences. Using fastp trimming at Q25 and MiXCR clonotype assembly, TCRdb reanalyzed the public sequencing data and kept in-frame beta chains. Rows are unified per CDR3 protein, each entry keeping the most common DNA and genes. The V and J calls were not made by the authors but by TCRdb's processing. This sample lists approximately 400,000 distinct CDR3 sequences; approximately 38% were detected once. Over 10% of the sample belongs to the ten largest clones.

Including the terminal cysteine and phenylalanine, the CDR3 comprises 16 residues. This entry keeps only the CDR3 DNA: 48 bases, framed from base 1. At the junction V is shortened by 1 base and J by 0 bases, with 7 bases in between. CDR1 and CDR2 are drawn from the germline V gene: LGHNA, YSLEER. General findings and caveats noted by the study authors: Compared with controls, multiple sclerosis patients had significantly lower normalized Chao1 diversity, a finding suggesting substantial peripheral T-cell clonal expansion. Direct clustering with F measure revealed strong co-clustering of samples prepared in the same batch, which led to a batch-effect correction. Patients showed significantly higher frequencies than controls for several TRBV segments, among them TRBV5-6, TRBV5-1 and TRBV20-1. The multiple sclerosis patient group was slightly younger than the control group.

Recombination connected TRBV4-3 to TRBJ1-6; the D segment cannot be called with confidence. The receptor comes from a girl under 18 with multiple sclerosis. The sample was blood. For the CDR3, the sequence is CASSQGGSSYNSPLHF. The nucleotide sequence is given as TGCGCCAGCAGCCAAGGCGGGAGCTCCTATAATTCACCCCTCCACTTT.